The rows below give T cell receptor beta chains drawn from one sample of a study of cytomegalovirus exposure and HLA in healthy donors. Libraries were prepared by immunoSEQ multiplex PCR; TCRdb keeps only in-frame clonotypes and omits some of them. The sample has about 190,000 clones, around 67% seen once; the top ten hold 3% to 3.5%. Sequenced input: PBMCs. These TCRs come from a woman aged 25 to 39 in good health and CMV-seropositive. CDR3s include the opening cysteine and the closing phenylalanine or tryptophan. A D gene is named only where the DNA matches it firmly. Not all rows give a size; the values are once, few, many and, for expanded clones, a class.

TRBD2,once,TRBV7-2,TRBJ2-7,TGTGCCAGCAGCTTAGGTAGCGGGCCGACCTACGAGCAGTACTTC,CASSLGSGPTYEQYF
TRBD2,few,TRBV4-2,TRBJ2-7,TGTGCCAGCAGCCAAGGGTCACTAGCGGGAGGCGAGCAGTACTTC,CASSQGSLAGGEQYF
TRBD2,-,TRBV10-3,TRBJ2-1,TGTGCCATCAGTATGACTAGCGGGAGGCACAATGAGCAGTTCTTC,CAISMTSGRHNEQFF
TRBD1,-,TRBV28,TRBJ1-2,TGTGCCAGCAGTTTATTGGACAGGAGGTGGTATGGCTACACCTTC,CASSLLDRRWYGYTF
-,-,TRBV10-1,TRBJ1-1,TGCGCCAGCAGTGGACCCCGGACAGATCCGAACACTGAAGCTTTCTTT,CASSGPRTDPNTEAFF
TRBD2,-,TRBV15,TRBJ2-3,TGTGCCACCCGGACTAGAAACACAGATACGCAGTATTTT,CATRTRNTDTQYF
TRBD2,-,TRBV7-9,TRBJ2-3,TGTTCCAGCAGCTCAACGGGCGGGAGGGGAGAAGATACGCAGTATTTT,CSSSSTGGRGEDTQYF
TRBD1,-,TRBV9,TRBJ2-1,TGTGCCAGCAGCGCTGACAGGGGGCGCGGCAATGAGCAGTTCTTC,CASSADRGRGNEQFF
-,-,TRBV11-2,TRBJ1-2,TGTGCCAGCAGCTCCCCAACGCGGGGGCTGGGCTATGGCTACACCTTC,CASSSPTRGLGYGYTF
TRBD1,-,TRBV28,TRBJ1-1,TGTGCCAGCAGTTTCTTGGACAGGATCATGAACACTGAAGCTTTCTTT,CASSFLDRIMNTEAFF
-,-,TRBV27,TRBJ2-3,TGTGCCAGCAGTTTACGGGATGGTAGCACAGATACGCAGTATTTT,CASSLRDGSTDTQYF